What follows are 22 T cell receptor beta chains derived from one specimen sequenced in a study of CD8+CD57+ T cells in acquired aplastic anemia. Genomic DNA, serving as template, underwent TCR beta VDJ and CDR3 profiling. TCRdb recomputed calls from the reads with MiXCR, one row per CDR3 protein. The data hold approximately 300,000 distinct CDR3 sequences, with 45% to 65% observed a single time. The sequenced patients had an expansion of CD8+CD57+ cells seen by flow cytometry. The sample was sorted CD4+, CD8+, or CD8+CD57+ T cells (not recorded which) from PBMCs. These receptors came from a human donor with aplastic anemia.

The chain combines TRBV19 with TRBJ2-1; 9 bases match TRBD1. After removal of 6 bases from V and 4 bases from J, the junction contained 10 bases not matched to a gene. The CDR3 runs to 16 residues. Germline V lookup: CDR1 LNHDA, CDR2 SQIVND (reference sequence). CDR3 in DNA: TGTGCCAGTAGCAAGGGACAGGGACAGAAATACAATGAGCAGTTCTTC. Amino acids: CASSKGQGQKYNEQFF.

The rearrangement uses TRBV24-1 and TRBJ2-7; D possibly corresponds to TRBD2 (7 bases). CDR1 is KGHDR, CDR2 SFDVKD, per germline. CDR3 length equals 15 residues. V lost 3 bases and J 2 bases, leaving 13 bases between the germline ends. This CDR3 is CATSDHGGAAYEQYF. In DNA, the CDR3 is TGTGCCACCAGTGATCATGGGGGGGCGGCCTACGAGCAGTACTTC.

For this clonotype: The junction departs from germline at one end; a sequencing error may be responsible. V and J are TRBV7-9 and TRBJ2-7; D might be TRBD2 (5 bases). Looked up from germline, CDR1 is SEHNR and CDR2 is FQNEAQ (reference sequence). This CDR3 comprises 13 residues. For the CDR3, the DNA is TGCGCCAGCAGCTTTCGGGCGGGCTACGAGCAGTACTTC. This sequence encodes CASSFRAGYEQYF.

The sample holds a few counts of this clonotype. This rearrangement joins TRBV7-2 to TRBJ2-7, with a possible D match to TRBD1 (5 bases). V was clipped by 0 bases and J by 5 bases, with 17 bases between them. Germline CDR1 is SGHTA and CDR2 is FQGNSA. The CDR3 loop spans 16 amino acids. The CDR3 DNA is TGTGCCAGCAGCTTAGCTCCTGTCTTCCAGGGCCACGAGCAGTACTTC. This encodes CASSLAPVFQGHEQYF.

V and J are TRBV19 and TRBJ2-1; 9 bases are shared with TRBD1. The trim removed 5 bases at V and 9 bases at J, leaving 14 bases unmatched. The CDR3 length is 16 residues. Germline V lookup: CDR1 LNHDA, CDR2 SQIVND (reference sequence). In DNA, the CDR3 is TGTGCCAGTAGTCGCCAAACCGGGACAGGGACTCTTGAGCAGTTCTTC. Its translation is CASSRQTGTGTLEQFF.

The chain is built from TRBV7-8 and TRBJ2-7; D is perhaps TRBD2 (6 bases). V was cut by 5 bases and J by 5 bases, with 19 bases left in between. CDR1 and CDR2 (germline): SGHVS, FQNEAQ. The CDR3 has 15 amino acids. The CDR3, as DNA: TGTGCCAGCAGCCCTAGGAGGGTTGGTTTCGACGAGCAGTACTTC. It yields the protein CASSPRRVGFDEQYF. The entire variable domain, with the rest obtained from reference TRBV7-8 and TRBJ2-7, is as follows: GAGVSQSPRYKVAKRGQDVALRCDPISGHVSLFWYQQALGQGPEFLTYFQNEAQLDKSGLPSDRFFAERPEGSVSTLKIQRTQQEDSAVYLCASSPRRVGFDEQYFGPGTRLTVT.

The sample holds many counts of this clonotype. The chain has TRBV10-3 and TRBJ1-1; no definite D call. This CDR3 has 12 amino acids. Germline-derived CDR1 and CDR2 are ENHRY and SYGVKD. Trimming took off 6 bases at V and 1 base at J, with 6 bases between the two ends. The CDR3 spells CAISPENTEAFF. The CDR3 DNA sequence: TGTGCCATCAGCCCAGAGAACACTGAAGCTTTCTTT.

This chain connects TRBV7-2 to TRBJ2-3; 8 nucleotides agree with TRBD1. Germline CDR1 reads SGHTA; CDR2 reads FQGNSA. The CDR3 is 12 amino acids. The ends lost 2 bases at V and 8 bases at J; junction bases unmatched: 0. The CDR3 sequence: CASSLTGGTQYF. In DNA, the CDR3 is TGTGCCAGCAGCTTAACAGGGGGTACGCAGTATTTT.

The chain joins TRBV29-1 to TRBJ2-7, with D hard to call. Germline CDR1 reads SQVTM; CDR2 reads ANQGSEA. This CDR3 spans 10 amino acids. The V end lost 8 bases, the J end lost 6 bases, and 11 bases lay between the germline ends. CDR3: CSLDFTEQYF. DNA for the CDR3: TGCAGCTTAGATTTTACCGAGCAGTACTTC.

This chain joins TRBV6-5 and TRBJ1-6; D may be TRBD1 (5 bases). Trimming cost V 8 bases and J 7 bases, with 15 bases left between them. CDR1 and CDR2 from the germline V gene are MNHEY and SVGAGI. The CDR3 runs to 14 residues. CDR3 nucleotide sequence: TGTGCCAGCTACGGGGCAGGAGGGAATTCACCCCTCCACTTT. This sequence encodes CASYGAGGNSPLHF.

This clonotype was detected ten times or more. The J gene is TRBJ1-2, the V gene TRBV9; D gene uncertain. CDR3 length: 14 amino acids. CDR1 and CDR2 (germline): SGDLS, YYNGEE. Deletions cut 2 bases from V and 2 bases from J, with 10 bases between. The CDR3 coding sequence is TGTGCCAGCAGCGTTCAGGATGACAACTATGGCTACACCTTC. Its protein product is CASSVQDDNYGYTF.

For this clonotype: A read error may explain this, as a much larger clone is one base away. The chain is built from TRBV5-1 and TRBJ2-5; 8 bases fit TRBD2. This CDR3 spans 14 amino acids. Germline CDR1 is SGHRS and CDR2 is YFSETQ. The CDR3 DNA reads TGCGCCAGCAGCTTAGCGGGGGACCAAGAGACCCATTACTTC. It encodes CASSLAGDQETHYF. Combining the CDR3 with reference TRBV5-1 and TRBJ2-5 gives the whole variable domain KAGVTQTPRYLIKTRGQQVTLSCSPISGHRSVSWYQQTPGQGLQFLFEYFSETQRNKGNFPGRFSGRQFSNSRSEMNVSTLELGDSALYLCASSLAGDQETHYFGPGTRLLVL.

The chain combines TRBV20-1 with TRBJ2-1; D remains unclear. CDR3 size: 15 residues. With 3 bases removed from V and 8 bases from J, the gap between germline ends came to 20 bases. Germline V gene sequence: CDR1 DFQATT, CDR2 SNEGSKA (reference sequence). The CDR3 bases are TGCAGTGCTAGGGTAGCACCAATATCCAATGATGAGCAGTTCTTC. It is translated as CSARVAPISNDEQFF.

The chain has TRBV20-1 and TRBJ1-4; D unresolved. Trimming took 8 bases from V and 6 from J, leaving 16 bases between them. The CDR3 runs to 13 residues. The germline V gene encodes CDR1 DFQATT and CDR2 SNEGSKA (reference sequence). The CDR3 coding sequence is TGCAGTTCTATGCGGGAGAGAGATGAAAAACTGTTTTTT. As protein: CSSMRERDEKLFF.

The chain joins TRBV20-1 to TRBJ1-2, with 7 nucleotides matching TRBD1. After removal of 2 bases from V and 7 bases from J, the junction contained 10 bases not matched to a gene. Per the germline V gene, CDR1 is DFQATT and CDR2 is SNEGSKA (reference sequence). This CDR3 has 14 amino acids. CDR3 nucleotide sequence: TGCAGTGCTAGAATACGACAGGGTTTGGCTGGCTACACCTTC. Translation: CSARIRQGLAGYTF.

The rearrangement joins TRBV9 to TRBJ2-5, with D hard to call. The CDR3 spans 15 residues. The germline V and J ends were trimmed by 0 bases and 5 bases, with 14 bases remaining between them. Germline assignment: CDR1 SGDLS and CDR2 YYNGEE. The CDR3 DNA reads as TGTGCCAGCAGCGTAGAACTGGGGTTCCGGGAGACCCAGTACTTC. Residues: CASSVELGFRETQYF. Based on the CDR3 plus reference TRBV9 and TRBJ2-5, the full variable domain is DSGVTQTPKHLITATGQRVTLRCSPRSGDLSVYWYQQSLDQGLQFLIQYYNGEERAKGNILERFSAQQFPDLHSELNLSSLELGDSALYFCASSVELGFRETQYFGPGTRLLVL.

Turning to this clonotype: Given the absence of the conserved phenylalanine or tryptophan at the CDR3 end, a read error is likely. V is TRBV19 and J is TRBJ1-6; no clear D gene. In germline, CDR1 is LNHDA, CDR2 SQIVND (reference sequence). V lost 5 bases and J 6 bases, leaving 11 bases between the germline ends. The CDR3 sequence is 14 residues long. CDR3 nucleotides: TGTGCCAGTAGTGGAGGTACAGTTAATTCACCCCTCCACATT. The encoded protein is CASSGGTVNSPLHI.

This clonotype was seen many times. This sequence joins TRBV11-2 and TRBJ1-5; no reliable D call. V lost 1 base and J 8 bases, leaving 9 bases between the germline ends. The germline gives CDR1 SGHAT, CDR2 FQNNGV. This CDR3 comprises 13 residues. The CDR3 DNA follows: TGTGCCAGCAGCTTAGGGGTAGTGGAGCCCCAGCATTTT. Amino acids: CASSLGVVEPQHF.

This clonotype was recorded a few times. J is TRBJ2-5 and V is TRBV7-9; weak D call: TRBD1 (6 bases). There are 13 residues in the CDR3. Trimming cost V 6 bases and J 3 bases, with 11 bases left between them. The germline V gene encodes CDR1 SEHNR and CDR2 FQNEAQ (reference sequence). The CDR3 here is CASSRDKKETQYF. The CDR3 region has the DNA TGTGCCAGCAGTCGGGACAAGAAAGAGACCCAGTACTTC.

The chain combines TRBV7-3 with TRBJ2-3, with 15 bases matching TRBD2. The CDR3 consists of 16 residues. Germline V lookup: CDR1 SGHTA, CDR2 FQGTGA. J lost 2 bases, V lost 6 bases, and 3 bases had no gene match. The CDR3 spells CASRRTSGGATDTQYF. In DNA form, the CDR3 reads TGTGCCAGCAGGAGGACTAGCGGGGGGGCCACAGATACGCAGTATTTT. The full variable domain, with the rest looked up from reference TRBV7-3 and TRBJ2-3, is GAGVSQTPSNKVTEKGKYVELRCDPISGHTALYWYRQSLGQGPEFLIYFQGTGAADDSGLPNDRFFAVRPEGSVSTLKIQRTERGDSAVYLCASRRTSGGATDTQYFGPGTRLTVL.

The chain links TRBV20-1 to TRBJ2-7; TRBD2 matches 11 bases. Germline CDR1 is DFQATT and CDR2 is SNEGSKA (reference sequence). The CDR3 sequence is 13 residues long. Trimming cost V 6 bases and J 7 bases; bases outside gene matches: 8. The chain's CDR3 is CSASSGRAWEQYF. The CDR3 nucleotides read TGCAGTGCAAGTAGCGGGAGGGCCTGGGAGCAGTACTTC.

This clonotype was found once. The chain recombines TRBV19 with TRBJ2-3; weak D call: TRBD1 (5 bases). The CDR3 is made up of 15 amino acids. V was trimmed by 5 bases and J by 2 bases, leaving 14 bases between them. From germline, CDR1 is LNHDA and CDR2 SQIVND (reference sequence). The CDR3 is CASSAYRTHTDTQYF. The CDR3 coding sequence is TGTGCCAGTAGTGCCTACAGGACCCACACAGATACGCAGTATTTT.